The rows below give T cell receptor beta chains drawn from one sample of a study of cytomegalovirus exposure and HLA in healthy donors. Only in-frame clones appear in the TCRdb table, and some are missing; sequencing was by immunoSEQ multiplex PCR. The sample shows some 150,000 clones, roughly 80% of them seen only once. Material: PBMCs. The receptors were sampled from a woman under 40 in good health and CMV-seropositive. The CDR3 runs from the conserved cysteine through the conserved F or W. The order of the fields is CDR3 protein, CDR3 DNA, V gene, CDR3 length, D gene, clone size, J gene. The D gene is left open where the match is weak. Clone size appears in some rows only: once, few, many, or a class for an expanded clone.

CDR3aa: CSVLEPYNEQFF; CDR3nt: TGCAGCGTTTTAGAGCCCTACAATGAGCAGTTCTTC; v_gene: TRBV29-1; len: 12; d_gene: .; abundance: .; j_gene: TRBJ2-1
CDR3aa: CASSPGQGSPYEQYF; CDR3nt: TGTGCCAGCTCACCAGGTCAGGGATCCCCCTACGAGCAGTACTTC; v_gene: TRBV18; len: 15; d_gene: .; abundance: many; j_gene: TRBJ2-7
CDR3aa: CASSLVSGGGNEQFF; CDR3nt: TGTGCCAGCAGCTTGGTTTCGGGGGGCGGCAATGAGCAGTTCTTC; v_gene: TRBV5-8; len: 15; d_gene: .; abundance: .; j_gene: TRBJ2-1
CDR3aa: CASSFRQLATNEKLFF; CDR3nt: TGTGCCAGCAGTTTTAGACAGCTTGCAACTAATGAAAAACTGTTTTTT; v_gene: TRBV28; len: 16; d_gene: .; abundance: few; j_gene: TRBJ1-4
CDR3aa: CASSRKGPPGELFF; CDR3nt: TGTGCCAGCAGCAGAAAGGGGCCCCCCGGGGAGCTGTTTTTT; v_gene: TRBV11-2; len: 14; d_gene: .; abundance: .; j_gene: TRBJ2-2
CDR3aa: CASSLRGGSSYNSPLHF; CDR3nt: TGTGCCAGCAGCTTGCGCGGAGGGAGCTCCTATAATTCACCCCTCCACTTT; v_gene: TRBV7-2; len: 17; d_gene: .; abundance: .; j_gene: TRBJ1-6
CDR3aa: CASSRALQGTQYF; CDR3nt: TGCGCCAGCAGCCGAGCCTTACAGGGTACCCAGTACTTC; v_gene: TRBV4-3; len: 13; d_gene: .; abundance: .; j_gene: TRBJ2-5
CDR3aa: CASSVIGAYNSPLHF; CDR3nt: TGTGCCAGCAGCGTAATCGGGGCCTATAATTCACCCCTCCACTTT; v_gene: TRBV9; len: 15; d_gene: .; abundance: .; j_gene: TRBJ1-6
CDR3aa: CASSLPGVGGDHGYTF; CDR3nt: TGTGCCAGCAGCCTTCCGGGGGTGGGTGGAGATCATGGCTACACCTTC; v_gene: TRBV11-2; len: 16; d_gene: .; abundance: .; j_gene: TRBJ1-2
CDR3aa: CASSDHTPQDSHGYTF; CDR3nt: TGCGCCAGCAGTGACCATACCCCTCAGGACAGTCATGGCTACACCTTC; v_gene: TRBV10-2; len: 16; d_gene: .; abundance: .; j_gene: TRBJ1-2
CDR3aa: CASSSTGTRVTDTQYF; CDR3nt: TGCGCCAGCAGCTCAACCGGGACTAGGGTCACAGATACGCAGTATTTT; v_gene: TRBV5-1; len: 16; d_gene: TRBD2; abundance: .; j_gene: TRBJ2-3
CDR3aa: CASSLVRGGSTDTQYF; CDR3nt: TGCGCCAGCAGCTTGGTGCGGGGGGGGAGCACAGATACGCAGTATTTT; v_gene: TRBV5-1; len: 16; d_gene: TRBD2; abundance: .; j_gene: TRBJ2-3
CDR3aa: CASGPMTGIYGYTF; CDR3nt: TGTGCTAGTGGTCCGATGACAGGGATCTATGGCTACACCTTC; v_gene: TRBV12-5; len: 14; d_gene: TRBD1; abundance: .; j_gene: TRBJ1-2
CDR3aa: CASSALAGDSYEQYF; CDR3nt: TGTGCCAGCAGCGCCCTAGCGGGGGACTCCTACGAGCAGTACTTC; v_gene: TRBV9; len: 15; d_gene: TRBD2; abundance: .; j_gene: TRBJ2-7
CDR3aa: CASSLVGGLMNTGELFF; CDR3nt: TGTGCCAGCAGCTTAGTAGGGGGTCTGATGAACACCGGGGAGCTGTTTTTT; v_gene: TRBV11-3; len: 17; d_gene: .; abundance: .; j_gene: TRBJ2-2
CDR3aa: CASSLKGGSRQYF; CDR3nt: TGTGCCAGCAGCTTGAAGGGGGGGTCGCGGCAGTACTTC; v_gene: TRBV7-8; len: 13; d_gene: .; abundance: .; j_gene: TRBJ2-7
CDR3aa: CASSHRSRGREEGQPQHF; CDR3nt: TGCGCCAGCAGCCACAGAAGCAGGGGGCGAGAGGAAGGTCAGCCCCAGCATTTT; v_gene: TRBV4-1; len: 18; d_gene: TRBD1; abundance: .; j_gene: TRBJ1-5
CDR3aa: CASSLVGPIAFF; CDR3nt: TGTGCCAGCAGCTTAGTTGGGCCCATAGCTTTCTTT; v_gene: TRBV7-2; len: 12; d_gene: .; abundance: .; j_gene: TRBJ1-1
CDR3aa: CASSSHRGSTGELFF; CDR3nt: TGTGCCAGCAGCTCCCACAGGGGAAGCACCGGGGAGCTGTTTTTT; v_gene: TRBV11-2; len: 15; d_gene: TRBD1; abundance: .; j_gene: TRBJ2-2
CDR3aa: CASSLGAAQYF; CDR3nt: TGTGCCAGCAGTTTAGGGGCAGCTCAGTACTTC; v_gene: TRBV28; len: 11; d_gene: .; abundance: .; j_gene: TRBJ2-4
CDR3aa: CAIRDRGDNYGYTF; CDR3nt: TGTGCCATTAGGGACAGGGGGGATAACTATGGCTACACCTTC; v_gene: TRBV19; len: 14; d_gene: TRBD1; abundance: .; j_gene: TRBJ1-2
CDR3aa: CASSEGQGRNYGYTF; CDR3nt: TGTGCCAGCAGCGAAGGACAGGGTCGAAACTATGGCTACACCTTC; v_gene: TRBV27; len: 15; d_gene: TRBD1; abundance: .; j_gene: TRBJ1-2
CDR3aa: CASSRADTQYF; CDR3nt: TGTGCCAGCAGCCGCGCGGATACGCAGTATTTT; v_gene: TRBV14; len: 11; d_gene: .; abundance: .; j_gene: TRBJ2-3
CDR3aa: CASSFGLRLAGNYEQYF; CDR3nt: TGTGCCAGCAGTTTCGGGTTAAGACTAGCGGGGAACTACGAGCAGTACTTC; v_gene: TRBV28; len: 17; d_gene: TRBD2; abundance: .; j_gene: TRBJ2-7
CDR3aa: CASSPGTRSTGELFF; CDR3nt: TGTGCCAGCAGCCCCGGGACTAGGAGCACCGGGGAGCTGTTTTTT; v_gene: TRBV7-3; len: 15; d_gene: TRBD2; abundance: .; j_gene: TRBJ2-2
CDR3aa: CASSRSVAGVSQYF; CDR3nt: TGTGCCAGCAGTAGGTCGGTAGCGGGGGTGTCCCAGTACTTC; v_gene: TRBV14; len: 14; d_gene: TRBD2; abundance: few; j_gene: TRBJ2-5
CDR3aa: CASSYSWTGGVREQYF; CDR3nt: TGTGCCAGCAGTTACTCCTGGACAGGGGGCGTGAGAGAGCAGTACTTC; v_gene: TRBV6-5; len: 16; d_gene: TRBD1; abundance: .; j_gene: TRBJ2-7
CDR3aa: CASTFPGRTEAFF; CDR3nt: TGTGCCAGCACCTTCCCAGGTAGGACTGAAGCTTTCTTT; v_gene: TRBV7-9; len: 13; d_gene: .; abundance: .; j_gene: TRBJ1-1
CDR3aa: CASSITGADEKLFF; CDR3nt: TGTGCCAGCAGCATAACAGGGGCGGATGAAAAACTGTTTTTT; v_gene: TRBV9; len: 14; d_gene: TRBD1; abundance: .; j_gene: TRBJ1-4
CDR3aa: CASSVQGSSYEQYF; CDR3nt: TGTGCCAGCAGCGTACAGGGGAGCTCCTACGAGCAGTACTTC; v_gene: TRBV9; len: 14; d_gene: .; abundance: .; j_gene: TRBJ2-7
CDR3aa: CASSVHPGGPLSYNEQFF; CDR3nt: TGTGCCAGCAGCGTCCATCCCGGGGGACCTCTCAGCTACAATGAGCAGTTCTTC; v_gene: TRBV9; len: 18; d_gene: .; abundance: .; j_gene: TRBJ2-1
CDR3aa: CASSPPGSVLEQYF; CDR3nt: TGTGCCAGCAGCCCGCCGGGATCCGTGCTTGAGCAGTACTTC; v_gene: TRBV11-3; len: 14; d_gene: .; abundance: .; j_gene: TRBJ2-7
CDR3aa: CASSQEVVAGNNEQFF; CDR3nt: TGCGCCAGCAGCCAAGAGGTAGTAGCGGGGAACAATGAGCAGTTCTTC; v_gene: TRBV4-3; len: 16; d_gene: TRBD2; abundance: .; j_gene: TRBJ2-1
CDR3aa: CASSPPESSYNEQFF; CDR3nt: TGTGCCAGCAGCCCGCCGGAGAGCTCCTACAATGAGCAGTTCTTC; v_gene: TRBV4-2; len: 15; d_gene: .; abundance: .; j_gene: TRBJ2-1
CDR3aa: CASSQEGQKRGEETQYF; CDR3nt: TGCGCCAGCAGCCAAGAGGGCCAAAAGCGGGGGGAAGAGACCCAGTACTTC; v_gene: TRBV4-1; len: 17; d_gene: TRBD2; abundance: .; j_gene: TRBJ2-5
CDR3aa: CASRKGTGSSYNEQFF; CDR3nt: TGTGCCAGCAGAAAGGGGACAGGGAGCTCCTACAATGAGCAGTTCTTC; v_gene: TRBV14; len: 16; d_gene: TRBD1; abundance: .; j_gene: TRBJ2-1
CDR3aa: CASSSPRTGYNEQFF; CDR3nt: TGTGCCAGCAGCTCCCCCCGGACAGGCTACAATGAGCAGTTCTTC; v_gene: TRBV7-3; len: 15; d_gene: TRBD1; abundance: .; j_gene: TRBJ2-1
CDR3aa: CASSSGANTEAFF; CDR3nt: TGTGCCAGCAGTTCAGGGGCCAACACTGAAGCTTTCTTT; v_gene: TRBV6-6; len: 13; d_gene: .; abundance: .; j_gene: TRBJ1-1
CDR3aa: CASSTGTGGWQPQHF; CDR3nt: TGTGCCAGTAGTACGGGGACAGGGGGCTGGCAGCCCCAGCATTTT; v_gene: TRBV19; len: 15; d_gene: TRBD1; abundance: few; j_gene: TRBJ1-5
CDR3aa: CASSRQGPNTGELFF; CDR3nt: TGTGCCAGCAGCCGACAGGGCCCGAACACCGGGGAGCTGTTTTTT; v_gene: TRBV7-9; len: 15; d_gene: TRBD1; abundance: .; j_gene: TRBJ2-2
CDR3aa: CARSLGTASSYYGYTF; CDR3nt: TGTGCCAGAAGCCTTGGGACAGCGAGCTCTTACTATGGCTACACCTTC; v_gene: TRBV5-3; len: 16; d_gene: TRBD1; abundance: .; j_gene: TRBJ1-2
CDR3aa: CASSQVPEAVQYF; CDR3nt: TGTGCCAGCAGCCAAGTTCCGGAGGCGGTGCAGTACTTC; v_gene: TRBV4-2; len: 13; d_gene: .; abundance: .; j_gene: TRBJ2-7